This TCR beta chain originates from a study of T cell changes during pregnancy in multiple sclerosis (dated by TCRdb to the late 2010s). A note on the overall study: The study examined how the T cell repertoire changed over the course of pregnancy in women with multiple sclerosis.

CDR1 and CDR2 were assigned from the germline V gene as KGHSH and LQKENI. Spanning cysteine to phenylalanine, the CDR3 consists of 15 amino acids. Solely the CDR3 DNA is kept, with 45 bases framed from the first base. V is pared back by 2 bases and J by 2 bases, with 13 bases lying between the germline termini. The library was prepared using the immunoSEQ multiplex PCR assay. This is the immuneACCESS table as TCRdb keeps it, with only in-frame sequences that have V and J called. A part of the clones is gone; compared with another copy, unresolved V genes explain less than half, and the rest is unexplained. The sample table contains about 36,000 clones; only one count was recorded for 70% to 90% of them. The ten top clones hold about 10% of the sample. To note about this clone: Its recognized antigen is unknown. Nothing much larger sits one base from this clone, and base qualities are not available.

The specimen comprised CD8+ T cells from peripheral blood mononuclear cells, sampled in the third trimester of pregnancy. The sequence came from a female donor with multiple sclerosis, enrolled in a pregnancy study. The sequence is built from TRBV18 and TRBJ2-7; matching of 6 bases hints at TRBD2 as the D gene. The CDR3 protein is CASSPAQGGTYEQYF. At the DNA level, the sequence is TGTGCCAGCTCACCAGCCCAGGGAGGAACCTACGAGCAGTACTTC.